This T cell receptor (beta chain) was found in a study of T cells in narcolepsy. Assay: immunoSEQ multiplex PCR; the TCRdb copy retains only in-frame clones and omits some. The sample has around 26,000 clones, 80% to 90% seen once. This CDR3 comprises 13 residues. The germline gives CDR1 SGHNT, CDR2 YYREEE (reference sequence). With 1 base removed from V and 4 bases from J, the gap between germline ends came to 8 bases. The rearrangement joins TRBV5-4 to TRBJ2-5, with a tentative D call TRBD2 (5 bases). The specimen sequenced was CD45RA- memory CD4+ T cells from PBMCs. This receptor was identified in a human donor with narcolepsy. The CDR3: CASSLLARETQYF. CDR3 in DNA: TGTGCCAGCAGCTTGTTAGCGAGAGAGACCCAGTACTTC. Filled out from reference TRBV5-4 and TRBJ2-5, the complete variable domain reads ETGVTQSPTHLIKTRGQQVTLRCSSQSGHNTVSWYQQALGQGPQFIFQYYREEENGRGNFPPRFSGLQFPNYSSELNVNALELDDSALYLCASSLLARETQYFGPGTRLLVL.